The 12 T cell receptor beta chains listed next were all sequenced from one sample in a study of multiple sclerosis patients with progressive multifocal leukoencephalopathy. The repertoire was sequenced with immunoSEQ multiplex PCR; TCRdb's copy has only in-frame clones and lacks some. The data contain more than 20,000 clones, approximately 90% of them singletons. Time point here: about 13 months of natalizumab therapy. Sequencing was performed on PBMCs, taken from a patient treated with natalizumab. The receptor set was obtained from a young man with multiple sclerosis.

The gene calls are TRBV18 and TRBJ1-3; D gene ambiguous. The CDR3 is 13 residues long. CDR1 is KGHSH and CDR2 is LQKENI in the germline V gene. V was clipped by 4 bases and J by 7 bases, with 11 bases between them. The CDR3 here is CASSLADGNTIYF. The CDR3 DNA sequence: TGTGCCAGCTCACTTGCGGACGGCAACACCATATATTTT.

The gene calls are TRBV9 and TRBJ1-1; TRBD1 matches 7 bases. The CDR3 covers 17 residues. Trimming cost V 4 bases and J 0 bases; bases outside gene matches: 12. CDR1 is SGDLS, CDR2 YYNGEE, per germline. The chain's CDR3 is CASSPGPRTGLNTEAFF. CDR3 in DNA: TGTGCCAGCAGCCCCGGTCCCCGGACAGGACTGAACACTGAAGCTTTCTTT.

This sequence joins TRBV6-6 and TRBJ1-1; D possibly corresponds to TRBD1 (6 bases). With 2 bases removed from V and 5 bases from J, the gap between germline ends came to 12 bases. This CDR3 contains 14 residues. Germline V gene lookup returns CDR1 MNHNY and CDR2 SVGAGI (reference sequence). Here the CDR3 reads CASSYGGRLTEAFF. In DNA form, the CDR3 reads TGTGCCAGCAGTTACGGGGGGCGACTTACTGAAGCTTTCTTT.

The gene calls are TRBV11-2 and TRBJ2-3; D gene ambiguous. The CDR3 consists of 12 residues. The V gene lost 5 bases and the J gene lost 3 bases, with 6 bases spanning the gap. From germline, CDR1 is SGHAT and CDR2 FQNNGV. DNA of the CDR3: TGTGCCAGCAGCAAAGGGACAGATACGCAGTATTTT. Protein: CASSKGTDTQYF.

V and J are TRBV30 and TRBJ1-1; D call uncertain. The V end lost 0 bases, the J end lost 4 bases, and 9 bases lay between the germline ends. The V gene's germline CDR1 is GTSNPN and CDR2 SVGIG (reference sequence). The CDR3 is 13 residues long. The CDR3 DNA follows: TGTGCCTGGAGTGTATCAAAAGGCACTGAAGCTTTCTTT. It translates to CAWSVSKGTEAFF. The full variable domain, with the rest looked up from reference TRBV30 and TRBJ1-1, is SQTIHQWPATLVQPVGSPLSLECTVEGTSNPNLYWYRQAAGRGLQLLFYSVGIGQISSEVPQNLSASRPQDRQFILSSKKLLLSDSGFYLCAWSVSKGTEAFFGQGTRLTVV.

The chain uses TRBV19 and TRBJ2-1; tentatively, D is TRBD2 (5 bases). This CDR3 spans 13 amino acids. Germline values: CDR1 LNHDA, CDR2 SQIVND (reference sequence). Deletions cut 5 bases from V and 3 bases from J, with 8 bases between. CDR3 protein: CASSDYRYNEQFF. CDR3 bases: TGTGCCAGTAGTGACTACCGCTACAATGAGCAGTTCTTC. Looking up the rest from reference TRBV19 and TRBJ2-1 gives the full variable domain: DGGITQSPKYLFRKEGQNVTLSCEQNLNHDAMYWYRQDPGQGLRLIYYSQIVNDFQKGDIAEGYSVSREKKESFPLTVTSAQKNPTAFYLCASSDYRYNEQFFGPGTRLTVL.

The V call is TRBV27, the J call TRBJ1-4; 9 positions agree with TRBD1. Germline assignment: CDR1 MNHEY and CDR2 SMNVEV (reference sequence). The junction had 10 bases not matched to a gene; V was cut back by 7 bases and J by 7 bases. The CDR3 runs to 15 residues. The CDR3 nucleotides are TGTGCCAGCACAACAACAGGGGGCCCTCGTGAAAAACTGTTTTTT. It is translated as CASTTTGGPREKLFF.

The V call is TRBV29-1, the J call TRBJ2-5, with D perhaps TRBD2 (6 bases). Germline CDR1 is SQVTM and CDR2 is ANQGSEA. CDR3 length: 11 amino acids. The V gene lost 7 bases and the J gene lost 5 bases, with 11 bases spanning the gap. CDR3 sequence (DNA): TGCAGCGCTGCCGCGGGGGAGACCCAGTACTTC. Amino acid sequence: CSAAAGETQYF.

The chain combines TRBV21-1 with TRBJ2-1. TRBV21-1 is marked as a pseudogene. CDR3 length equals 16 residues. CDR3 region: CASSKGGGPGNNEQFF. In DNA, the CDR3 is TGTGCCAGCAGCAAAGGAGGGGGGCCCGGGAACAATGAGCAGTTCTTC.

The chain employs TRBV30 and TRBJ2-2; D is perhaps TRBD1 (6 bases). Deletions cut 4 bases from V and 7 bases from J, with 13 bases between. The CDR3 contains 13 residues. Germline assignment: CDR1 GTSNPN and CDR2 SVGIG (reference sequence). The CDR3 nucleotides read TGTGCCTGGAACCTACAGGGCCGCGGGGAGCTGTTTTTT. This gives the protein CAWNLQGRGELFF.

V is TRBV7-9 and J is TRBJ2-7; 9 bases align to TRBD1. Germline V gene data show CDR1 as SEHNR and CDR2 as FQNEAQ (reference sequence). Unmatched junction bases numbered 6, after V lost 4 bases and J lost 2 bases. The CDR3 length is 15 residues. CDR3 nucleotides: TGTGCCAGCAGCTCAGCTACAGGGGGCGCCTACGAGCAGTACTTC. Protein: CASSSATGGAYEQYF.

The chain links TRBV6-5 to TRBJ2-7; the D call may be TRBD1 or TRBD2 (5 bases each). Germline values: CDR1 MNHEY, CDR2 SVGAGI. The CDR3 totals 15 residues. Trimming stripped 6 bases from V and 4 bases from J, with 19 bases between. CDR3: CASSPTGTGLYEQYV. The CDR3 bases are TGTGCCAGCAGCCCTACCGGGACGGGATTATACGAGCAGTACGTC.